The 4 T cell receptor beta chains given below trace back to one sample, sequenced in a study of OX40 agonist ivuxolimab in advanced cancers. Measured with immunoSEQ multiplex PCR; TCRdb has only the in-frame clones, and not every one. The sample has some 60,000 clones; nearly 90% are singletons. The material was CD4+ or CD8+ T cells sorted from blood, obtained in a trial of the OX40 agonist ivuxolimab. These TCRs come from an adult with an advanced solid tumor such as melanoma, head and neck, liver or kidney cancer.

The chain links TRBV10-3 to TRBJ1-2; D possibly corresponds to TRBD1 (5 bases). Trimming left V 3 bases short and J 2 bases short, with 13 bases between. Germline V gives CDR1 ENHRY, CDR2 SYGVKD. The CDR3 is 15 residues long. This chain's CDR3 is CAISEVGDANYGYTF. The CDR3 coding sequence is TGTGCCATCAGTGAAGTAGGGGACGCGAACTATGGCTACACCTTC.

The rearrangement uses TRBV7-9 and TRBJ1-1; 7 bases agree with TRBD1. Losses at the gene ends were 1 base for V and 7 bases for J; bases not matched to a gene: 9. This CDR3 region has 15 residues. Germline V CDR1 and CDR2: SEHNR, FQNEAQ (reference sequence). CDR3 nucleotides: TGTGCCAGCAGCTTAGGAGACAGGGCTCGAGGTGAAGCTTTCTTT. Translating gives CASSLGDRARGEAFF.

V usage is TRBV5-4 and J usage is TRBJ2-3; TRBD2 matches at 8 bases. This CDR3 has 15 amino acids. Trimming at V came to 4 bases and at J to 0 bases, leaving 4 bases not matched to a gene. From germline, CDR1 is SGHNT and CDR2 YYREEE (reference sequence). The CDR3 sequence is CASSPRGASTDTQYF. For the CDR3, the DNA is TGTGCCAGCAGCCCGCGGGGGGCAAGCACAGATACGCAGTATTTT.

This chain links TRBV7-2 with TRBJ1-2; the D gene is possibly TRBD1 (5 bases). This CDR3 has 15 amino acids. Germline CDR1 and CDR2: SGHTA and FQGNSA. Trimming left V 3 bases short and J 6 bases short, with 17 bases between. The CDR3 DNA reads as TGTGCCAGCAGCTTGGCGTCGGGTTGGGGGAATGGCTACACCTTC. It specifies CASSLASGWGNGYTF.